A single sample gave rise to the 5 T cell receptor beta chains below, sequenced in a study of cytomegalovirus exposure and HLA in healthy donors. PCR involved 60 Vbeta and 13 Jbeta primers. Clones were sequenced by immunoSEQ multiplex PCR, and TCRdb holds only the in-frame ones, with some missing. The data contain 90,000 to 130,000 clones, around 61% of them singletons. The specimen was PBMCs. The receptors derive from a woman aged 25 to 39 in good health and CMV-seronegative.

This clone has just a few counts. The chain links TRBV19 to TRBJ2-5; a weak D match, TRBD1 (6 bases). The CDR3 sequence is 13 residues long. Germline values: CDR1 LNHDA, CDR2 SQIVND (reference sequence). The germline V and J ends were trimmed by 6 bases and 5 bases, with 13 bases remaining between them. The CDR3 here is CASRGTSFETQYF. The CDR3 DNA reads TGTGCCAGTAGAGGGACATCTTTCGAGACCCAGTACTTC.

This clone was seen only once. The rearrangement uses TRBV14 and TRBJ1-1, with no clear D. V was pared by 4 bases and J by 1 base, with 7 bases between. The CDR3 is 13 residues long. The germline gives CDR1 SGHDN, CDR2 FVKESK. The DNA for the CDR3 is TGTGCCAGCAGCCTACAGAGGAACACTGAAGCTTTCTTT. Protein: CASSLQRNTEAFF.

The chain carries TRBV28 and TRBJ1-1; 10 bases match TRBD1. The CDR3 extends over 13 amino acids. J lost 11 bases, V lost 4 bases, and 7 bases had no gene match. Looked up from germline, CDR1 is MDHEN and CDR2 is SYDVKM. This CDR3 reads CASSSTGTGVAFF. The DNA for the CDR3 is TGTGCCAGCAGTTCGACCGGGACAGGGGTGGCTTTCTTT.

The chain links TRBV19 to TRBJ1-3, with D possibly TRBD1 on 6 matching bases. In germline, CDR1 is LNHDA, CDR2 SQIVND (reference sequence). With 7 bases removed from V and 0 bases from J, the gap between germline ends came to 13 bases. CDR3 size: 15 residues. The CDR3 reads CASTPGVVSGNTIYF. The CDR3 nucleotides read TGTGCCAGTACCCCAGGGGTCGTCTCTGGAAACACCATATATTTT.

This chain connects TRBV4-1 to TRBJ1-4, with D possibly matching TRBD1 (5 bases). Germline loops: CDR1 MGHRA, CDR2 YSYEKL. The V end lost 5 bases, the J end lost 8 bases, and 12 bases lay between the germline ends. This CDR3 is 13 amino acids long. The DNA for the CDR3 is TGCGCCAGCAGCTTGGGGCGTGGGGAAAAACTGTTTTTT. Amino acids: CASSLGRGEKLFF.